The 13 T cell receptor beta chains in this list originate from one sample, sequenced in a study of human T cells and chemical hapten exposure. The time point here: patch test 1, 2 weeks after DPC sensitization. Treatment denoted: therapeutic diphenylcyclopropenone sensitization with weekly scalp DPC. One entry per CDR3 protein results from TCRdb running MiXCR on the RACE reads. The sample has approximately 71,000 distinct CDR3 sequences; roughly 9.8% are singletons. This sample comprised whole blood, obtained in connection with sensitization to the hapten diphenylcyclopropenone (DPC). The source of these receptors is a middle-aged woman with alopecia areata. Some clones in this sample may be carry-over from other donors' samples.

This clonotype was picked up many times. J is TRBJ1-5 and V is TRBV20-1; weak D call: TRBD1 (5 bases). The ends were cut back, 5 bases at V and 3 bases at J, with 11 bases in the middle. This CDR3 is 13 amino acids long. Germline V gene lookup returns CDR1 DFQATT and CDR2 SNEGSKA (reference sequence). CDR3 residues: CSAGGRINQPQHF. The CDR3 DNA follows: TGCAGTGCTGGGGGACGGATCAATCAGCCCCAGCATTTT.

The V and J genes are TRBV7-2 and TRBJ2-5; 7 nucleotides agree with TRBD1. CDR1 is SGHTA and CDR2 is FQGNSA in the germline V gene. Unmatched junction bases numbered 5, after V lost 5 bases and J lost 2 bases. The CDR3 is made up of 14 amino acids. CDR3 in DNA: TGTGCCAGCAGCCGCCAACAGGGGCAAGAGACCCAGTACTTC. This sequence encodes CASSRQQGQETQYF.

The chain recombines TRBV6-6 with TRBJ1-2; possible D gene TRBD1, 5 bases. CDR1 is MNHNY and CDR2 is SVGAGI in the germline V gene (reference sequence). V dropped 2 bases and J dropped 7 bases, with 14 bases sitting between them. There are 14 residues in the CDR3. The CDR3 DNA sequence: TGTGCCAGCAGTTACAATGAGGGGTTCGTTGGCTACACCTTC. It codes for CASSYNEGFVGYTF.

The table lists this clonotype with many counts. This rearrangement joins TRBV7-3 to TRBJ2-3; no reliable D call. The germline V gene encodes CDR1 SGHTA and CDR2 FQGTGA. The germline V and J ends were trimmed by 2 bases and 6 bases, with 9 bases remaining between them. This CDR3 contains 13 residues. In DNA, the CDR3 is TGTGCCAGCAGCTTAGGACCCCGCGATACGCAGTATTTT. It translates to CASSLGPRDTQYF. The full variable domain, rest sourced from reference TRBV7-3 and TRBJ2-3, is GAGVSQTPSNKVTEKGKYVELRCDPISGHTALYWYRQSLGQGPEFLIYFQGTGAADDSGLPNDRFFAVRPEGSVSTLKIQRTERGDSAVYLCASSLGPRDTQYFGPGTRLTVL.

The chain recombines TRBV7-2 with TRBJ2-7; maybe TRBD1 (6 bases). The CDR3 totals 15 residues. Germline loops: CDR1 SGHTA, CDR2 FQGNSA. V dropped 0 bases and J dropped 4 bases, with 13 bases sitting between them. The CDR3 loop reads CASSLASLGAYEQYF. CDR3 DNA sequence: TGTGCCAGCAGCTTAGCGTCATTGGGGGCGTACGAGCAGTACTTC.

CDR3 nucleotides: TGTGCCAGCACGGGGACATCTGTCACAGATACGCAGTATTTT. This sequence encodes CASTGTSVTDTQYF. The chain links TRBV2 to TRBJ2-3; a weak D match, TRBD1 (6 bases). Germline V gives CDR1 SNHLY, CDR2 FYNNEI. V lost 7 bases and J 2 bases, leaving 13 bases between the germline ends. The CDR3 totals 14 residues.

A note on this clonotype: This sequence may be a read error, since a much larger clone differs from it by one base. A read error is likely, as this CDR3 ends without the conserved phenylalanine or tryptophan. This chain uses TRBV9 with TRBJ2-5; no clear D gene. The germline V gene has CDR1 SGDLS and CDR2 YYNGEE. The CDR3 consists of 13 residues. V was clipped by 1 base and J by 2 bases, with 6 bases between them. The CDR3 region has the DNA TGTGCCAGCAGCGTACGGCCTCAAGAGACCCAGTACCTC. It codes for CASSVRPQETQYL.

This clonotype came up a few times. V is TRBV12-3 or TRBV12-4 and J is TRBJ1-5; D unclear. V lost 0 bases and J lost 2, with 11 bases in between. The CDR3 totals 16 residues. This CDR3 reads CASSLAQVGGNQPQHF. The CDR3 DNA sequence: TGTGCCAGCAGTTTAGCGCAGGTAGGAGGCAATCAGCCCCAGCATTTT.

At least ten counts were recorded for this clonotype. The chain combines TRBV12-5 with TRBJ2-3; D might be TRBD1 (6 bases). The V gene's germline CDR1 is LGHNT and CDR2 FRNRAP. This CDR3 is 13 amino acids long. V lost 6 bases and J 4 bases, leaving 11 bases between the germline ends. The DNA of the CDR3 is TGTGCTAGTGGCCACGCAGGGGCAGATACGCAGTATTTT. It codes for CASGHAGADTQYF. The whole variable domain, remainder taken from reference TRBV12-5 and TRBJ2-3, is DARVTQTPRHKVTEMGQEVTMRCQPILGHNTVFWYRQTMMQGLELLAYFRNRAPLDDSGMPKDRFSAEMPDATLATLKIQPSEPRDSAVYFCASGHAGADTQYFGPGTRLTVL.

Comments on this clonotype: This sequence may be a read error, since a much larger clone differs from it by one base. This sequence joins TRBV5-1 and TRBJ2-3; unclear D gene. Germline CDR1 is SGHRS and CDR2 is YFSETQ. CDR3 length: 14 residues. CDR3 amino acids: CASSQTPPTDTHYF. DNA of the CDR3: TGCGCCAGCAGCCAAACCCCACCCACAGATACGCACTATTTT.

Comments on this clonotype: This clone may be a read error of a much larger clone one base away. V and J are TRBV7-2 and TRBJ1-6; D remains unclear. The length of the CDR3 is 15 residues. The V end was cut by 5 bases, the J end by 0 bases, with 8 bases between. Looked up from germline, CDR1 is SGHTA and CDR2 is FQGNSA. The CDR3 DNA sequence: TGTGCCAGCAGCGTTCTTCGCTCCTATAATTCACCCCTCCACTTT. It codes for CASSVLRSYNSPLHF.

This clonotype has a count of ten or more. The chain joins TRBV19 to TRBJ2-2, with 7 nucleotides matching TRBD1. The length of the CDR3 is 14 residues. The V gene end was trimmed by 5 bases and the J gene end by 3 bases; junction bases not matched to a gene: 3. Germline-derived CDR1 and CDR2 are LNHDA and SQIVND (reference sequence). CDR3 sequence (DNA): TGTGCCAGTAGTCACACAGGGGACACCGGGGAGCTGTTTTTT. Its protein product is CASSHTGDTGELFF.

In this sample, this clonotype turned up many times. This sequence joins TRBV3-1 and TRBJ1-5; D gene uncertain. Germline V gene data show CDR1 as LGHDT and CDR2 as YNNKEL (reference sequence). The CDR3 is 14 amino acids. V lost 6 bases, J lost 0 bases, and 9 bases lay in between. In nucleotides, the CDR3 is TGTGCCAGCAGTCGATCGTATAGCAATCAGCCCCAGCATTTT. This codes for CASSRSYSNQPQHF.